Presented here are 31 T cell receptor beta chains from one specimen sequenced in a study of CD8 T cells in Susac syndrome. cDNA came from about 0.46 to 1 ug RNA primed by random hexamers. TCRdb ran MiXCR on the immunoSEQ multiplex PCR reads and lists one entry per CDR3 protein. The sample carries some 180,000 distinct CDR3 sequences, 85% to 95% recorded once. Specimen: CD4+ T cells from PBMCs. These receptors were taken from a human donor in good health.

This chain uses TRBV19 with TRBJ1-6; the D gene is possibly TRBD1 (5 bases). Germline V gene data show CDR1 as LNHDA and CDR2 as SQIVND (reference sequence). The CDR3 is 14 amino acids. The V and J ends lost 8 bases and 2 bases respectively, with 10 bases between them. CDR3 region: CASPLGAYNSPLHF. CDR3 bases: TGTGCCAGTCCCCTGGGGGCCTATAATTCACCCCTCCACTTT.

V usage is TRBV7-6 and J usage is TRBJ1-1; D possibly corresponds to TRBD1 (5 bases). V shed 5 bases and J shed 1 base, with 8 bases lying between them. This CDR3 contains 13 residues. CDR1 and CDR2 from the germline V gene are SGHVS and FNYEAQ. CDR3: CASSPGGNTEAFF. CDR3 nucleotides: TGTGCCAGCAGCCCCGGGGGGAACACTGAAGCTTTCTTT. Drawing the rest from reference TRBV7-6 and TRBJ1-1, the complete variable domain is GAGVSQSPRYKVTKRGQDVALRCDPISGHVSLYWYRQALGQGPEFLTYFNYEAQQDKSGLPNDRFSAERPEGSISTLTIQRTEQRDSAMYRCASSPGGNTEAFFGQGTRLTVV.

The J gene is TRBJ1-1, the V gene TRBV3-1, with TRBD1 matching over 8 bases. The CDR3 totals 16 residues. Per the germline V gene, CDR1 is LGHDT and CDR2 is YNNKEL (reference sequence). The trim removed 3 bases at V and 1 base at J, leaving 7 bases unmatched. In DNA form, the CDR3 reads TGTGCCAGCAGCCAGAGGACAGGGTTAGCGAACACTGAAGCTTTCTTT. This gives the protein CASSQRTGLANTEAFF.

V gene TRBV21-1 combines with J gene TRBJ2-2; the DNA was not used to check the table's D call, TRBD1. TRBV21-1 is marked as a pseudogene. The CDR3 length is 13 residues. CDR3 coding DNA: TGTGCCAGCAGCATTCCCAGTCCTGAGGAGCTGTTTTTT. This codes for CASSIPSPEELFF.

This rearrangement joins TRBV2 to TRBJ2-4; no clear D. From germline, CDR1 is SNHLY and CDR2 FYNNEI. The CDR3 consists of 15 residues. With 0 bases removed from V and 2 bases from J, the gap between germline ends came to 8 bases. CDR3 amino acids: CASSEAGGPKNIQYF. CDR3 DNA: TGTGCCAGCAGTGAAGCCGGTGGGCCCAAAAACATTCAGTACTTC. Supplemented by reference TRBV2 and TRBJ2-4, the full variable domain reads EPEVTQTPSHQVTQMGQEVILRCVPISNHLYFYWYRQILGQKVEFLVSFYNNEISEKSEIFDDQFSVERPDGSNFTLKIRSTKLEDSAMYFCASSEAGGPKNIQYFGAGTRLSVL.

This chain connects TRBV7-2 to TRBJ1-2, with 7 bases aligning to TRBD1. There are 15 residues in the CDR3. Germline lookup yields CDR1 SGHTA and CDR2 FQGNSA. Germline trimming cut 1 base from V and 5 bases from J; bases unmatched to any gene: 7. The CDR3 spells CASSLGGTAVYGYTF. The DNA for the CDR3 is TGTGCCAGCAGCTTAGGGGGGACAGCCGTTTATGGCTACACCTTC.

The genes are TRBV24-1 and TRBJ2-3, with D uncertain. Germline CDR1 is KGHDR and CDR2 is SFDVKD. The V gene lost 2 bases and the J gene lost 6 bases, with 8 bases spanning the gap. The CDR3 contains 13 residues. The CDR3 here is CATSDSPGDTQYF. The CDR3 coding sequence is TGTGCCACCAGTGATTCCCCGGGCGATACGCAGTATTTT.

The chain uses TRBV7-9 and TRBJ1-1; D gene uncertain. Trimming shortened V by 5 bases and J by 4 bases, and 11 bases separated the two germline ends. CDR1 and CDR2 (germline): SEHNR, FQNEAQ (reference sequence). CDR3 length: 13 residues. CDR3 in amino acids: CASSPTRGTEAFF. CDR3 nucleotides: TGTGCCAGCAGCCCCACGCGGGGCACTGAAGCTTTCTTT.

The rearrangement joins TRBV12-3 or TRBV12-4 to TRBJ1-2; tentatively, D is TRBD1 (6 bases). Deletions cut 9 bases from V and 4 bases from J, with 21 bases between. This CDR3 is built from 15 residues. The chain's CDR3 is CASSGPPSGAYGYTF. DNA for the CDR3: TGTGCCAGTTCGGGACCGCCATCAGGGGCCTATGGCTACACCTTC.

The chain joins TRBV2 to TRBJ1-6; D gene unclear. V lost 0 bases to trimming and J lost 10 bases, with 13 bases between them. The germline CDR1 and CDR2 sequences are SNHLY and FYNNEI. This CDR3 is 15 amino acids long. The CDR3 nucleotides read TGTGCCAGCAGTGAAGCGCCCCAGGTGGCCTCACCCCTCCACTTT. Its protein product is CASSEAPQVASPLHF.

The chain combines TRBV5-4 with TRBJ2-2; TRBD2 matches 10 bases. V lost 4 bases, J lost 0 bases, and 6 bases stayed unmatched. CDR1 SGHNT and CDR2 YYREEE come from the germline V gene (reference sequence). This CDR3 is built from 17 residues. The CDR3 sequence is CASSLPSGGPNTGELFF. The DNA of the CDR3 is TGTGCCAGCAGCCTCCCTAGCGGGGGCCCGAACACCGGGGAGCTGTTTTTT.

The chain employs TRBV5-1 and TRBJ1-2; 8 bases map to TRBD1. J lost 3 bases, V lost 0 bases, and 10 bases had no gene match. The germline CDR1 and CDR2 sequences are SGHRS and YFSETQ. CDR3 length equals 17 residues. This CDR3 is CASSLAGGAPPYYGYTF. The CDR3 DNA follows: TGCGCCAGCAGCTTGGCAGGGGGCGCCCCCCCCTACTATGGCTACACCTTC.

The CDR3 loop is CATRASGVTEQFF. The CDR3 bases are TGTGCCACCAGGGCAAGCGGAGTGACTGAGCAGTTCTTC. The V gene is TRBV24-1, the J gene TRBJ2-1, with a weak D call TRBD2 (5 bases). The V end was cut by 7 bases, the J end by 9 bases, with 15 bases between. This CDR3 comprises 13 residues. The germline gives CDR1 KGHDR, CDR2 SFDVKD.

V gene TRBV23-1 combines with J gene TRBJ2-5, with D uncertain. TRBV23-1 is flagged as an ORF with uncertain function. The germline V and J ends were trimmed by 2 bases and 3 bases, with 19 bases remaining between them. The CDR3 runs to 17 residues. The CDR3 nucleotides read TGCGCCAGCAGTCAAGACTGTGACAAGGGATGGAAAGAGACCCAGTACTTC. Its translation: CASSQDCDKGWKETQYF.

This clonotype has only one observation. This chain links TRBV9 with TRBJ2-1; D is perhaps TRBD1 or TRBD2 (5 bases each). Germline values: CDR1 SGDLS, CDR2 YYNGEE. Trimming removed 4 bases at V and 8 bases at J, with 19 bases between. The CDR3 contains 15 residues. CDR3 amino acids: CASSLPGGSVDEQFF. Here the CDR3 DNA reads TGTGCCAGCAGCCTCCCTGGGGGTTCTGTCGATGAGCAGTTCTTC.

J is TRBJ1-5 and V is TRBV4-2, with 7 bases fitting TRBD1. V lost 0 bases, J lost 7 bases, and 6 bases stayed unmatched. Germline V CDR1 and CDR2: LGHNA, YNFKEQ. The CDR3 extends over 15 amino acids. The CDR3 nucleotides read TGTGCCAGCAGCCAAGATGGGACAGTCGAACAGCCCCAGCATTTT. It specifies CASSQDGTVEQPQHF.

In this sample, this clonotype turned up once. This CDR3 is CSASSGLRVNEQFF. The CDR3 DNA is TGCAGTGCTAGTAGCGGGTTGAGGGTCAATGAGCAGTTCTTC. The V gene is TRBV20-1, the J gene TRBJ2-1; 7 bases fit TRBD2. CDR1 DFQATT and CDR2 SNEGSKA come from the germline V gene (reference sequence). Trimming at V came to 3 bases and at J to 6 bases, leaving 8 bases not matched to a gene. The CDR3 is 14 residues long.

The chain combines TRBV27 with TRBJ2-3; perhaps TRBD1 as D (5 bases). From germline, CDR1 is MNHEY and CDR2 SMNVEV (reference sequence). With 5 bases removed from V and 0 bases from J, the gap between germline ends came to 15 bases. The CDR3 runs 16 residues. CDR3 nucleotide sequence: TGTGCCAGCAGTCCTTACAGGAGATCTAGCACAGATACGCAGTATTTT. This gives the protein CASSPYRRSSTDTQYF.

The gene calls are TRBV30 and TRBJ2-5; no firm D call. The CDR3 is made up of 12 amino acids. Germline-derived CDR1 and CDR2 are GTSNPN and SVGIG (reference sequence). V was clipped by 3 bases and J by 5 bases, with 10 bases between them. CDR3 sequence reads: CAWRTSWETQYF. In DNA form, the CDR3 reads TGTGCCTGGAGGACCAGCTGGGAGACCCAGTACTTC.

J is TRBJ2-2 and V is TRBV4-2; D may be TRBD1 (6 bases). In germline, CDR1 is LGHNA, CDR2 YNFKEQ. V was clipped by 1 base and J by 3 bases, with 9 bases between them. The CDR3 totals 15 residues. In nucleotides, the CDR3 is TGTGCCAGCAGCCAAGGACAGGTTGACACCGGGGAGCTGTTTTTT. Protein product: CASSQGQVDTGELFF.

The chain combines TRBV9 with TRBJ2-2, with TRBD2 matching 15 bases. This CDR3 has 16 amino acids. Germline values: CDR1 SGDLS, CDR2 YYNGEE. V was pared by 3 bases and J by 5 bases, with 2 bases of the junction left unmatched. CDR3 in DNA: TGTGCCAGCAGCGGAGGACTAGCGGGGGGGACCGGGGAGCTGTTTTTT. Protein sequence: CASSGGLAGGTGELFF.

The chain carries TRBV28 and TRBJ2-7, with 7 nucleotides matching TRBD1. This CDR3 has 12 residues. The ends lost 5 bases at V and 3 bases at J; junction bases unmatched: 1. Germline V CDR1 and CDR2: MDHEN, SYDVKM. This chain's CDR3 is CASSRDSYEQYF. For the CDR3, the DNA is TGTGCCAGCAGTCGGGACAGCTACGAGCAGTACTTC.

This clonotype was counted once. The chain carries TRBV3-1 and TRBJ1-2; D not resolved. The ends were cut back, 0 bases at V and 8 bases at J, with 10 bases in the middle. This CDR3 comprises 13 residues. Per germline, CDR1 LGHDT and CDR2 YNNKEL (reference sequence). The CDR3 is CASSQEQRLGYTF. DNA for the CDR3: TGTGCCAGCAGCCAAGAGCAGCGCCTAGGCTACACCTTC.

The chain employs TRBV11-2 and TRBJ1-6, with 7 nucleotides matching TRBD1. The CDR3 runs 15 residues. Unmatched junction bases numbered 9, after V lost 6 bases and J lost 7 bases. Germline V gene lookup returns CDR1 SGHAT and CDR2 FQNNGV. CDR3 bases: TGTGCCAGCAGGCCCCCCGGGACAGAGAATTCACCCCTCCACTTT. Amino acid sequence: CASRPPGTENSPLHF.

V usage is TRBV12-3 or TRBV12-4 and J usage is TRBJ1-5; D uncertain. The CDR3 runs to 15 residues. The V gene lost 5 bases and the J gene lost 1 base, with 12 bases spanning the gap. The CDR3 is CASSRLLGSNQPQHF. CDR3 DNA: TGTGCCAGCAGTCGATTATTGGGGAGCAATCAGCCCCAGCATTTT.

CDR3 in DNA: TGTGCCAGCTCACCACAGGGACACACTGAAGCTTTCTTT. Translation: CASSPQGHTEAFF. This rearrangement joins TRBV18 to TRBJ1-1; D possibly corresponds to TRBD1 (5 bases). Germline CDR1 is KGHSH and CDR2 is LQKENI. The CDR3 is made up of 13 amino acids. Trimming removed 1 base from V and 3 bases from J, with 6 bases in between.

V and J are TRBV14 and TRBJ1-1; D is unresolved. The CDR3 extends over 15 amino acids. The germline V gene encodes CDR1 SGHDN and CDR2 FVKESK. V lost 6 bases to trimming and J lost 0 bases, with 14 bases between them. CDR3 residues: CASRTDGGLNTEAFF. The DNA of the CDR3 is TGTGCCAGCAGGACGGACGGAGGCTTGAACACTGAAGCTTTCTTT.

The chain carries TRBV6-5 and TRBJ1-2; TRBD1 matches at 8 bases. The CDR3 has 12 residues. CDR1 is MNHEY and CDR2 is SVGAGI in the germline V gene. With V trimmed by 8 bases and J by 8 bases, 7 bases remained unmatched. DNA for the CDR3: TGTGCCAGCCGTTCATCAGGGGGCGGCTACACCTTC. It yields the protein CASRSSGGGYTF.

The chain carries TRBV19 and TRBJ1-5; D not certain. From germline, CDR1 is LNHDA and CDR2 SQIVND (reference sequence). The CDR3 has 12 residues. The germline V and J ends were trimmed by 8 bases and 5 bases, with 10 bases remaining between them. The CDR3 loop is CASGREDQPQHF. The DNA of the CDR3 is TGTGCCAGTGGGCGGGAGGATCAGCCCCAGCATTTT.

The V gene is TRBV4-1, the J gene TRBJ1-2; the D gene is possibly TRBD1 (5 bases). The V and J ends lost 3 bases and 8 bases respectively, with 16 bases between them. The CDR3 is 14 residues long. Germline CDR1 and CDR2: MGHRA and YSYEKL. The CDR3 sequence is CASSHEVTEDGYTF. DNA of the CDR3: TGCGCCAGCAGCCACGAAGTGACAGAGGACGGCTACACCTTC.

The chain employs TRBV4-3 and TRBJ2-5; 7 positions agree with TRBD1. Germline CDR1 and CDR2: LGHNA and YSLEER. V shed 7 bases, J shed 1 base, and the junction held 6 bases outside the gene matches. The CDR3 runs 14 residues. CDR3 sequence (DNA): TGCGCCAGCATCGACAGGGTCATCCAAGAGACCCAGTACTTC. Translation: CASIDRVIQETQYF.